This TCR beta chain is from a study of CD4 T cells in relation to SARS-CoV-2 and coronaviruses. Background on the study: The negative reference was HIV-1 Nef peptide pool or peptide-free culture.

Generated by immunoSEQ multiplex PCR, the TCRdb table keeps only in-frame clones and is missing some. The profile shows 15,000 to 20,000 clones, 75% to 85% of them singletons. The unexposed donors gave CD4+ T cells in about 2010-2018, prior to COVID-19. The cells were cultured for 9 to 11 days before CD4+ T cells were isolated. Turning to this clone: What it binds is not known.

V was trimmed by 7 bases and J by 4 bases, leaving 7 bases between them. Germline CDR1 and CDR2: SNHLY and FYNNEI. The CDR3 spans 11 residues. Study-wide points: Approximately 65% of donors had memory CD4+ clonotypes crossrecognizing SARS-CoV-2 and common cold coronavirus spike. Compared with monoreactive clones, crossreactive clones showed significantly weaker SARS-CoV-2 expansion.

V usage is TRBV2 and J usage is TRBJ1-1; D is ambiguous. What was sequenced was CD4+ T cells from PBMCs, cultured in vitro. This receptor was obtained from a human donor in good health. The CDR3 nucleotides read TGTGCCAGCAAAGGGTCCACTGAAGCTTTCTTT. Amino acids: CASKGSTEAFF.